These 15 T cell receptor beta chains originate from one sample sequenced in a study of early T cells in non-severe SARS-CoV-2 infection. Using its own MiXCR run on the 5' RACE reads, TCRdb lists one record per CDR3 protein. The table includes about 100,000 distinct CDR3 sequences, approximately 13% detected once. The sequenced material came from whole blood. Source of these receptors: an adult who was a healthcare worker with PCR-confirmed SARS-CoV-2 infection or an uninfected control (not recorded which).

To note about this clonotype: The junction departs from the called germline gene at one end, perhaps through a read error. V gene TRBV11-2 combines with J gene TRBJ2-6; tentative D call: TRBD1 (6 bases). The CDR3 contains 15 residues. Germline CDR1 is SGHAT and CDR2 is FQNNGV. This chain's CDR3 is CASSSGVAGANVLIF. CDR3 sequence (DNA): TGTGCCAGCAGCTCAGGGGTTGCTGGGGCCAACGTCCTGATTTTC.

The V call is TRBV28, the J call TRBJ2-1, with D unresolved. The length of the CDR3 is 12 residues. Trimming removed 7 bases from V and 10 bases from J, with 14 bases in between. Germline-derived CDR1 and CDR2 are MDHEN and SYDVKM. CDR3 sequence: CASTLTSTEQFF. CDR3 DNA: TGTGCCAGCACCTTGACTTCTACCGAGCAGTTCTTC.

This clonotype was counted between two and nine times. This rearrangement joins TRBV6-5 to TRBJ2-1; no reliable D call. Trimming removed 8 bases at V and 0 bases at J, with 8 bases between. CDR1 and CDR2 from the germline V gene are MNHEY and SVGAGI. This CDR3 is 13 amino acids long. CDR3 amino acids: CASALSSYNEQFF. Here the CDR3 DNA reads TGTGCCAGCGCTCTAAGCTCCTACAATGAGCAGTTCTTC.

This clonotype was detected many times. The chain joins TRBV5-1 to TRBJ1-1; no clear D. Trimming pared 4 bases from V and 4 bases from J, leaving 14 bases between. This CDR3 region has 14 residues. CDR1 SGHRS and CDR2 YFSETQ come from the germline V gene. For the CDR3, the DNA is TGCGCCAGCAGCCAGTCCGGGAGTACCACTGAAGCTTTCTTT. Translating gives CASSQSGSTTEAFF. Supplemented by reference TRBV5-1 and TRBJ1-1, the full variable domain reads KAGVTQTPRYLIKTRGQQVTLSCSPISGHRSVSWYQQTPGQGLQFLFEYFSETQRNKGNFPGRFSGRQFSNSRSEMNVSTLELGDSALYLCASSQSGSTTEAFFGQGTRLTVV.

This clonotype appeared many times. This chain uses TRBV5-5 with TRBJ2-3, with TRBD1 matching over 10 bases. V was pared by 3 bases and J by 6 bases, with 10 bases of the junction left unmatched. The CDR3 covers 16 residues. CDR1 and CDR2 from the germline V gene are SGHKS and YYEKEE (reference sequence). CDR3 amino acids: CASSSVGTGVADTQYF. In DNA form, the CDR3 reads TGTGCCAGCAGCTCCGTGGGGACAGGGGTAGCGGATACGCAGTATTTT. Drawing the rest from reference TRBV5-5 and TRBJ2-3, the complete variable domain is DAGVTQSPTHLIKTRGQQVTLRCSPISGHKSVSWYQQVLGQGPQFIFQYYEKEERGRGNFPDRFSARQFPNYSSELNVNALLLGDSALYLCASSSVGTGVADTQYFGPGTRLTVL.

In this sample, this clonotype turned up many times. The chain carries TRBV4-1 and TRBJ2-1; the D gene is possibly TRBD1 (6 bases). There are 18 residues in the CDR3. Trimming shortened V by 1 base and J by 4 bases, and 20 bases separated the two germline ends. The germline V gene has CDR1 MGHRA and CDR2 YSYEKL. This CDR3 reads CASSQGRGRSFQYNEQFF. Here the CDR3 DNA reads TGCGCCAGCAGCCAAGGCAGGGGCCGCTCCTTCCAATACAATGAGCAGTTCTTC.

In this sample, this clonotype turned up a few times. This rearrangement joins TRBV2 to TRBJ2-5; unclear D gene. V was shortened by 4 bases and J by 2 bases, with 2 bases between the two germline ends. This CDR3 region has 11 residues. From germline, CDR1 is SNHLY and CDR2 FYNNEI. CDR3 DNA: TGTGCCAGCAGTGTTCAAGAGACCCAGTACTTC. Amino acid sequence: CASSVQETQYF.

The rearrangement uses TRBV29-1 and TRBJ1-2; D perhaps matches TRBD1 (5 bases). V lost 1 base to trimming and J lost 8 bases, with 23 bases between them. The germline gives CDR1 SQVTM, CDR2 ANQGSEA. The CDR3 runs to 16 residues. The CDR3: CSVEVEPGLVSRGYTF. CDR3 coding DNA: TGCAGCGTTGAAGTGGAACCGGGACTTGTTAGCCGCGGCTACACCTTC.

The sample holds many counts of this clonotype. V gene TRBV14 combines with J gene TRBJ2-7; tentative D call: TRBD1 (7 bases). Per the germline V gene, CDR1 is SGHDN and CDR2 is FVKESK. The CDR3 is 16 amino acids. With 1 base removed from V and 3 bases from J, the gap between germline ends came to 16 bases. CDR3 nucleotides: TGTGCCAGCAGCCAAGGGGCGGGACAGCGAGTCTACGAGCAGTACTTC. This encodes CASSQGAGQRVYEQYF. The full variable domain, in which reference TRBV14 and TRBJ2-7 provide the parts outside the CDR3, is EAGVTQFPSHSVIEKGQTVTLRCDPISGHDNLYWYRRVMGKEIKFLLHFVKESKQDESGMPNNRFLAERTGGTYSTLKVQPAELEDSGVYFCASSQGAGQRVYEQYFGPGTRLTVT.

The CDR3 here is CASSFRTYGYTF. The CDR3, as DNA: TGTGCCAGCAGCTTCCGTACCTATGGCTACACCTTC. The chain joins TRBV5-8 to TRBJ1-2; no firm D call. V was trimmed by 2 bases and J by 4 bases, leaving 6 bases between them. The germline CDR1 and CDR2 sequences are SGHTS and YDEGEE. This CDR3 comprises 12 residues.

The count of this clonotype is one. V and J are TRBV28 and TRBJ2-7; TRBD1 is a possible D gene (6 bases). V shed 7 bases and J shed 5 bases, with 21 bases lying between them. Germline CDR1 and CDR2: MDHEN and SYDVKM. The CDR3 has 15 residues. CDR3 in amino acids: CASKLIQGKVDEQYF. DNA for the CDR3: TGTGCCAGCAAACTCATACAGGGCAAGGTCGACGAGCAGTACTTC.

The chain has TRBV9 and TRBJ2-6; D is uncertain. The length of the CDR3 is 16 residues. Germline lookup yields CDR1 SGDLS and CDR2 YYNGEE. Trimming cost V 5 bases and J 0 bases, with 12 bases left between them. As DNA, the CDR3 is TGTGCCAGCAGTATAACCGGACGCTCTGGGGCCAACGTCCTGACTTTC. As protein: CASSITGRSGANVLTF.

This chain uses TRBV18 with TRBJ1-2; D unclear. This CDR3 has 15 residues. The V and J ends lost 3 bases and 1 base respectively, with 12 bases between them. Per germline, CDR1 KGHSH and CDR2 LQKENI. In DNA form, the CDR3 reads TGTGCCAGCTCACCGACATCACTGCATAACTATGGCTACACCTTC. Residues: CASSPTSLHNYGYTF.

This clonotype has at least ten counts. The chain uses TRBV21-1 and TRBJ2-7; the D call of TRBD2 is as the table states it, not checked on the DNA. TRBV21-1 is a pseudogene. The CDR3 has 14 residues. CDR3 DNA: TGTGCCAGCAGCAAAGAAGTCCGACACTACGAGCAGTACTTC. This translates into CASSKEVRHYEQYF.

This clonotype was recorded a few times. The chain combines TRBV7-9 with TRBJ2-5; tentative D call: TRBD2 (6 bases). V was pared by 8 bases and J by 4 bases, with 17 bases between. The CDR3 length is 14 residues. CDR1 and CDR2 from the germline V gene are SEHNR and FQNEAQ (reference sequence). For the CDR3, the DNA is TGTGCCAGCGGCCCCGGTGGGGGGAGAGAGACCCAGTACTTC. Its protein is CASGPGGGRETQYF.